One and the same sample provided the 23 T cell receptor beta chains below, sequenced in a study of PD-1 blockade in classical Hodgkin lymphoma. The assay was immunoSEQ multiplex PCR, and TCRdb's table has in-frame clones only and misses some. The table lists some 13,000 clones, more than 85% of them singletons. Autologous stem cell transplantation was followed by relapse in every patient, and brentuximab vedotin exposure varied. This sample comprised peripheral blood mononuclear cells (PBMCs), obtained at baseline. The receptors here all came from a human donor with classical Hodgkin lymphoma.

The chain uses TRBV4-1 and TRBJ2-3; TRBD2 might be the D (7 bases). Per germline, CDR1 MGHRA and CDR2 YSYEKL. There are 16 residues in the CDR3. The V gene lost 4 bases and the J gene lost 6 bases, with 20 bases spanning the gap. The CDR3 DNA reads as TGCGCCAGCAGCCTCCGAACGGGGGGCCAGGCGGATACGCAGTATTTT. Translation gives CASSLRTGGQADTQYF.

The chain has TRBV10-3 and TRBJ1-2, with 7 positions matching TRBD1. The germline gives CDR1 ENHRY, CDR2 SYGVKD. The CDR3 runs to 12 residues. The V gene end was trimmed by 6 bases and the J gene end by 4 bases; junction bases not matched to a gene: 2. The CDR3 region is CAIRGQRYGYTF. DNA of the CDR3: TGTGCCATCAGGGGACAGCGCTATGGCTACACCTTC.

V gene TRBV7-9 combines with J gene TRBJ2-7, with D tentatively TRBD1 (5 bases). V was pared by 4 bases and J by 2 bases, with 9 bases between. The germline CDR1 and CDR2 sequences are SEHNR and FQNEAQ (reference sequence). The CDR3 contains 13 residues. Here the CDR3 DNA reads TGTGCCAGCAGCTCCGACAGTACCTACGAGCAGTACTTC. Its translation: CASSSDSTYEQYF. Full variable domain (outside the CDR3, taken from reference TRBV7-9 and TRBJ2-7): DTGVSQNPRHKITKRGQNVTFRCDPISEHNRLYWYRQTLGQGPEFLTYFQNEAQLEKSRLLSDRFSAERPKGSFSTLEIQRTEQGDSAMYLCASSSDSTYEQYFGPGTRLTVT.

The chain joins TRBV7-6 to TRBJ2-7, with TRBD1 matching over 8 bases. Germline CDR1 reads SGHVS; CDR2 reads FNYEAQ. Trimming took 4 bases from V and 2 from J; bases not matched to a gene: 10. CDR3 length: 16 residues. CDR3 amino acids: CASSSPTGTGTYEQYF. In DNA, the CDR3 is TGTGCCAGCAGCTCCCCAACCGGGACAGGCACCTACGAGCAGTACTTC. The whole variable domain, remainder taken from reference TRBV7-6 and TRBJ2-7, is GAGVSQSPRYKVTKRGQDVALRCDPISGHVSLYWYRQALGQGPEFLTYFNYEAQQDKSGLPNDRFSAERPEGSISTLTIQRTEQRDSAMYRCASSSPTGTGTYEQYFGPGTRLTVT.

The chain carries TRBV6-4 and TRBJ2-1; 8 bases are shared with TRBD2. The ends lost 5 bases at V and 2 bases at J; junction bases unmatched: 8. The germline gives CDR1 MRHNA, CDR2 SNTAGT. This CDR3 comprises 16 residues. CDR3 loop: CASSRSGGGTYNEQFF. Here the CDR3 DNA reads TGTGCCAGCAGTCGGAGTGGCGGGGGGACCTACAATGAGCAGTTCTTC.

The V gene is TRBV18, the J gene TRBJ2-5; 8 bases match TRBD2. Germline V gene lookup returns CDR1 KGHSH and CDR2 LQKENI. Losses at the gene ends were 3 bases for V and 5 bases for J; bases not matched to a gene: 8. This CDR3 region has 15 residues. CDR3 region: CASSPRAGGHETQYF. Here the CDR3 DNA reads TGTGCCAGCTCACCGAGGGCGGGAGGCCACGAGACCCAGTACTTC.

By proportion, this clone is hyperexpanded. The rearrangement links TRBV2 to TRBJ1-2; possible D gene TRBD1, 5 bases. The germline CDR1 and CDR2 sequences are SNHLY and FYNNEI. The CDR3 has 18 amino acids. V was shortened by 7 bases and J by 8 bases, with 32 bases between the two germline ends. DNA of the CDR3: TGTGCCAGCAAGGAACCCGGGACTCCCCTGAAAGGATTCGAGGGCTACACCTTC. Translated: CASKEPGTPLKGFEGYTF.

This sequence joins TRBV10-3 and TRBJ2-2; 10 positions match TRBD1. The CDR3 contains 15 residues. Germline CDR1 reads ENHRY; CDR2 reads SYGVKD. J lost 4 bases, V lost 9 bases, and 8 bases had no gene match. The CDR3 protein is CAIHKRDRGTGELFF. In nucleotides, the CDR3 is TGTGCCATACATAAAAGGGACAGGGGCACCGGGGAGCTGTTTTTT.

The gene calls are TRBV6-5 and TRBJ1-1, with D possibly being TRBD1 (5 bases). Trimming shortened V by 4 bases and J by 8 bases, and 11 bases separated the two germline ends. Looked up from germline, CDR1 is MNHEY and CDR2 is SVGAGI. This CDR3 spans 12 amino acids. The CDR3 region has the DNA TGTGCCAGCAGTTTGCCCGGGACCGAAGCTTTCTTT. This codes for CASSLPGTEAFF.

V gene TRBV29-1 combines with J gene TRBJ2-5, with D possibly matching TRBD2 (5 bases). V gave up 7 bases and J gave up 5 bases, with 14 bases separating them. There are 12 residues in the CDR3. CDR1 is SQVTM, CDR2 ANQGSEA, per germline. The DNA of the CDR3 is TGCAGCGCCTCGTTTTCGGGGGAGACCCAGTACTTC. Translated, it gives CSASFSGETQYF. Variable domain in full (rest from reference TRBV29-1 and TRBJ2-5): SAVISQKPSRDICQRGTSLTIQCQVDSQVTMMFWYRQQPGQSLTLIATANQGSEATYESGFVIDKFPISRPNLTFSTLTVSNMSPEDSSIYLCSASFSGETQYFGPGTRLLVL.

The chain has TRBV19 and TRBJ2-5; D may be TRBD1 (5 bases). Germline V gene data show CDR1 as LNHDA and CDR2 as SQIVND (reference sequence). The ends were cut back, 6 bases at V and 4 bases at J, with 24 bases in the middle. The CDR3 spans 17 residues. The CDR3 DNA sequence: TGTGCCAGTAGCCCTGTAGGCCAAGGGGCCATGGGAGAGACCCAGTACTTC. Amino acids: CASSPVGQGAMGETQYF.

CDR3 region: CASRFSGSSYNEQFF. CDR3 DNA sequence: TGCGCCAGCAGGTTTAGCGGAAGCTCCTACAATGAGCAGTTCTTC. The chain has TRBV5-1 and TRBJ2-1, with D possibly being TRBD2 (6 bases). The CDR3 has 15 amino acids. Trimming took 5 bases from V and 0 from J, leaving 12 bases between them. The germline CDR1 and CDR2 sequences are SGHRS and YFSETQ.

The chain employs TRBV6-6 and TRBJ2-1, with 8 nucleotides matching TRBD2. There are 13 residues in the CDR3. The V gene's germline CDR1 is MNHNY and CDR2 SVGAGI (reference sequence). V gave up 8 bases and J gave up 3 bases; unmatched junction bases: 3. The CDR3 DNA reads TGTGCCAGCTACGGGAGGGGCTACAATGAGCAGTTCTTC. Amino acids: CASYGRGYNEQFF.

In its sample, this clone was seen once. J is TRBJ1-1 and V is TRBV6-1, with 9 bases identical to TRBD1. J was trimmed by 7 bases and V by 5 bases; bases with no gene match: 11. CDR1 is MNHNS and CDR2 is SASEGT in the germline V gene. The CDR3 covers 15 residues. The CDR3 spells CASSTGTGGGYEAFF. The CDR3 bases are TGTGCCAGCAGTACCGGAACAGGGGGCGGGTATGAAGCTTTCTTT.

This clone has a single count. The chain links TRBV27 to TRBJ2-7; 8 nucleotides line up with TRBD1. The CDR3 sequence is 14 residues long. The V gene's germline CDR1 is MNHEY and CDR2 SMNVEV (reference sequence). The junction had 11 bases not matched to a gene; V was cut back by 8 bases and J by 5 bases. The CDR3 loop reads CASRWGQGAHEQYF. CDR3 in DNA: TGTGCCAGCCGATGGGGGCAGGGGGCCCACGAGCAGTACTTC.

CDR3 residues: CSAEDPGGPFF. CDR3 DNA: TGCAGTGCTGAGGACCCGGGGGGACCTTTCTTT. The chain recombines TRBV20-1 with TRBJ1-1; D might be TRBD1 (5 bases). V was pared by 5 bases and J by 12 bases, with 16 bases between. CDR3 length equals 11 residues. Germline V gene data show CDR1 as DFQATT and CDR2 as SNEGSKA (reference sequence).

The genes are TRBV9 and TRBJ2-7; 7 bases are shared with TRBD1. This CDR3 comprises 15 residues. CDR1 is SGDLS and CDR2 is YYNGEE in the germline V gene. V lost 1 base, J lost 0 bases, and 4 bases stayed unmatched. The CDR3, as DNA: TGTGCCAGCAGCGTATTGGGGACAGACTCCTACGAGCAGTACTTC. It yields the protein CASSVLGTDSYEQYF.

V usage is TRBV19 and J usage is TRBJ2-7; D is uncertain. Trimming cost V 3 bases and J 3 bases, with 6 bases left between them. In germline, CDR1 is LNHDA, CDR2 SQIVND (reference sequence). The length of the CDR3 is 12 residues. CDR3 region: CASSMNIYEQYF. The DNA for the CDR3 is TGTGCCAGTAGTATGAACATCTACGAGCAGTACTTC.

This rearrangement joins TRBV10-3 to TRBJ2-1; D is possibly TRBD1 (5 bases). Germline V gene sequence: CDR1 ENHRY, CDR2 SYGVKD. Deletions cut 8 bases from V and 7 bases from J, with 18 bases between. The CDR3 loop spans 14 amino acids. CDR3 in amino acids: CAIGREPSVNEQFF. Here the CDR3 DNA reads TGTGCCATCGGCAGGGAACCTTCTGTGAATGAGCAGTTCTTC.

The chain has TRBV6-1 and TRBJ1-1, with D possibly matching TRBD1 (6 bases). The germline V gene encodes CDR1 MNHNS and CDR2 SASEGT. The germline V and J ends were trimmed by 3 bases and 6 bases, with 8 bases remaining between them. This CDR3 region has 12 residues. The chain's CDR3 is CASSEGTPEAFF. As DNA, the CDR3 is TGTGCCAGCAGTGAGGGGACACCTGAAGCTTTCTTT.

This clone was found once. CDR3 sequence (DNA): TGCAGCGCAACCGGGGTAATGGGGACCCAGTACTTC. It translates to CSATGVMGTQYF. This chain joins TRBV29-1 and TRBJ2-5; the D gene is possibly TRBD2 (5 bases). With 7 bases removed from V and 7 bases from J, the gap between germline ends came to 16 bases. The CDR3 contains 12 residues. CDR1 is SQVTM, CDR2 ANQGSEA, per germline.

The V call is TRBV7-9, the J call TRBJ2-7; a weak D match, TRBD1 (5 bases). V was clipped by 4 bases and J by 0 bases, with 22 bases between them. The CDR3 runs 18 residues. The V gene's germline CDR1 is SEHNR and CDR2 FQNEAQ (reference sequence). DNA for the CDR3: TGTGCCAGCAGCTCGATTAGACAGACACTATTGAGCTCCTACGAGCAGTACTTC. It encodes CASSSIRQTLLSSYEQYF.

The V gene is TRBV19, the J gene TRBJ2-2, with TRBD1 matching 7 bases. This CDR3 comprises 16 residues. CDR1 is LNHDA, CDR2 SQIVND, per germline (reference sequence). Unmatched junction bases numbered 12, after V lost 5 bases and J lost 6 bases. The CDR3 sequence is CASSPMTGIGPGELFF. The CDR3 DNA reads TGTGCCAGTAGTCCTATGACAGGGATAGGCCCCGGGGAGCTGTTTTTT.